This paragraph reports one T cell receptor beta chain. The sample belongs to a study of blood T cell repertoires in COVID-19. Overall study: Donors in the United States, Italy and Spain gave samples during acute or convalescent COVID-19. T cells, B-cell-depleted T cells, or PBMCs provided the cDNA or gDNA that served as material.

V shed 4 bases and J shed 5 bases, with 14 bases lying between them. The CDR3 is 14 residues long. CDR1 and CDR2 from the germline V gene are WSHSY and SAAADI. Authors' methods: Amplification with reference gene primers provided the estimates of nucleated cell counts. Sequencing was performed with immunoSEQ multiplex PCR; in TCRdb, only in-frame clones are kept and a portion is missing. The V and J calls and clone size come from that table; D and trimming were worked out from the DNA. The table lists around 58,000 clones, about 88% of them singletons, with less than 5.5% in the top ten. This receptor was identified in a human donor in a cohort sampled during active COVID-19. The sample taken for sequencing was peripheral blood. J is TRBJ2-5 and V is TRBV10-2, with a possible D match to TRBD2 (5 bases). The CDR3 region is CASSVRGLGETQYF. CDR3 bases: TGCGCCAGCAGTGTCCGGGGTCTGGGGGAGACCCAGTACTTC.